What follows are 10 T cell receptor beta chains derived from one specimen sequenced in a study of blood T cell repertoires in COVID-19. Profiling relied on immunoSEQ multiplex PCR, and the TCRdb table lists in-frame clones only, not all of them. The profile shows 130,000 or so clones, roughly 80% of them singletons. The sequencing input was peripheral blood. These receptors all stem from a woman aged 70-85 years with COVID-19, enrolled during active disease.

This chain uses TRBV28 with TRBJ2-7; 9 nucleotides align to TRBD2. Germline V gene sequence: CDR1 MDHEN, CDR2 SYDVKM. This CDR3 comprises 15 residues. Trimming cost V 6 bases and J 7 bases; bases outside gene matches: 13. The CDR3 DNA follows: TGTGCCAGCAGCCACGAAACCGGGACTAGCAGTGAGCAGTACTTC. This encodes CASSHETGTSSEQYF.

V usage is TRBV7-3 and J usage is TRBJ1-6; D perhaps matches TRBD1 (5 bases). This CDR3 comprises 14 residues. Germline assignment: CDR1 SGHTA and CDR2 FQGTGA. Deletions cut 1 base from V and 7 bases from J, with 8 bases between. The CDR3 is CASSLNRSNSPLHF. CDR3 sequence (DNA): TGTGCCAGCAGCTTAAACAGGTCCAATTCACCCCTCCACTTT.

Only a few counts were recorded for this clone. DNA of the CDR3: TGCGCCAGCAGTGACGGGGGAATCACAGATACGCAGTATTTT. Protein product: CASSDGGITDTQYF. The chain employs TRBV10-2 and TRBJ2-3, with a tentative D call TRBD2 (6 bases). Germline loops: CDR1 WSHSY, CDR2 SAAADI. The CDR3 loop spans 14 amino acids. V was pared by 3 bases and J by 2 bases, with 9 bases between.

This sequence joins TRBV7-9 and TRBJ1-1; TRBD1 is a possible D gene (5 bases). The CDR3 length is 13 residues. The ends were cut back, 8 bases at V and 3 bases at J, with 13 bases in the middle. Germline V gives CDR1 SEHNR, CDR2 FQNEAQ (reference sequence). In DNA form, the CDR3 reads TGTGCCAGCCGAATCTCGGGGGACACTGAAGCTTTCTTT. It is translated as CASRISGDTEAFF. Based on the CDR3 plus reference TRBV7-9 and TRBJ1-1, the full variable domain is DTGVSQNPRHKITKRGQNVTFRCDPISEHNRLYWYRQTLGQGPEFLTYFQNEAQLEKSRLLSDRFSAERPKGSFSTLEIQRTEQGDSAMYLCASRISGDTEAFFGQGTRLTVV.

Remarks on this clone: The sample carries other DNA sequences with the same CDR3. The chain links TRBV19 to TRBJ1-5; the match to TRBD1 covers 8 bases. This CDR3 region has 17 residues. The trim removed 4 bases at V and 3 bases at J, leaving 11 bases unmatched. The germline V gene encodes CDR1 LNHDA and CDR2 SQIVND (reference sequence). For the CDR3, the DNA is TGTGCCAGTAGTACCGGACAGGGAAGGAGATCCAATCAGCCCCAGCATTTT. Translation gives CASSTGQGRRSNQPQHF. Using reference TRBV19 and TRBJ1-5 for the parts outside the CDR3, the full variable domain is DGGITQSPKYLFRKEGQNVTLSCEQNLNHDAMYWYRQDPGQGLRLIYYSQIVNDFQKGDIAEGYSVSREKKESFPLTVTSAQKNPTAFYLCASSTGQGRRSNQPQHFGDGTRLSIL.

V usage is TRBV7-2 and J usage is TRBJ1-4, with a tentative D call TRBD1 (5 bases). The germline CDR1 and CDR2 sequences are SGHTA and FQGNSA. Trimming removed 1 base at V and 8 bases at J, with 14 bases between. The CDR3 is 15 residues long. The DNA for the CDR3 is TGTGCCAGCAGCTTAGTCGGTCGGGGGGGGGAAAAACTGTTTTTT. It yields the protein CASSLVGRGGEKLFF.

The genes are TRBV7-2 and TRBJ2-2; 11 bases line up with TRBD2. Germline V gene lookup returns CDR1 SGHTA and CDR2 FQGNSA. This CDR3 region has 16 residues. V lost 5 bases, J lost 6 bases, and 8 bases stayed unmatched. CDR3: CASSPNSGGASGELFF. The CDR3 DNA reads TGTGCCAGCAGCCCAAATAGCGGGGGGGCATCCGGGGAGCTGTTTTTT. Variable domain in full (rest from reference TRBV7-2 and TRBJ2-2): GAGVSQSPSNKVTEKGKDVELRCDPISGHTALYWYRQSLGQGLEFLIYFQGNSAPDKSGLPSDRFSAERTGGSVSTLTIQRTQQEDSAVYLCASSPNSGGASGELFFGEGSRLTVL.

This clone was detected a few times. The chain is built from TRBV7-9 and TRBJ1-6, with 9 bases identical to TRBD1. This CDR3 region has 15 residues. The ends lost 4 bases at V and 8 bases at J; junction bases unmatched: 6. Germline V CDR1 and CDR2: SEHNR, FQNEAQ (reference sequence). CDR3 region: CASSWGQGEDSPLHF. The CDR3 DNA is TGTGCCAGCAGCTGGGGACAGGGTGAAGATTCACCCCTCCACTTT.

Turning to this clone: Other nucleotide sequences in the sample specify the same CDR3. CDR3 sequence: CASSLSGGNEQFF. DNA of the CDR3: TGTGCCAGCAGCTTATCAGGGGGCAATGAGCAGTTCTTC. The chain recombines TRBV7-9 with TRBJ2-1; 7 nucleotides align to TRBD1. The germline V gene has CDR1 SEHNR and CDR2 FQNEAQ (reference sequence). V dropped 2 bases and J dropped 6; count of bases not matched to a gene: 1. This CDR3 region has 13 residues.

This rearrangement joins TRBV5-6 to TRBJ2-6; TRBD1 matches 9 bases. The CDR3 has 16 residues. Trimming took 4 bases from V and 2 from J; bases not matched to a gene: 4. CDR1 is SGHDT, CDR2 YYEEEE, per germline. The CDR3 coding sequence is TGTGCCAGCAGCCGAACAGGGGGCGCTGGGGCCAACGTCCTGACTTTC. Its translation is CASSRTGGAGANVLTF. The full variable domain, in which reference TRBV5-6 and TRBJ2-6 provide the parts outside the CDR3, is DAGVTQSPTHLIKTRGQQVTLRCSPKSGHDTVSWYQQALGQGPQFIFQYYEEEERQRGNFPDRFSGHQFPNYSSELNVNALLLGDSALYLCASSRTGGAGANVLTFGAGSRLTVL.